This TCR beta chain was sequenced in a study of cytomegalovirus exposure and HLA in healthy donors. The study, taken as a whole, reports: Cytomegalovirus-associated TCR beta chains were listed, numbering 164.

As concerns this clone: The antigen is unknown.

The CDR3 spans 15 residues. CDR1 is SGHTA and CDR2 is FQGNSA in the germline V gene. V was clipped by 5 bases and J by 4 bases; unmatched bases: 7. PCR involved 60 Vbeta and 13 Jbeta primers. The method was immunoSEQ multiplex PCR; TCRdb's version includes in-frame clones alone and lacks a portion of them. The sample contains under 110,000 clones, roughly 77% of which appear only once. The rearrangement uses TRBV7-2 and TRBJ2-1; TRBD2 agrees at 8 bases. The sample was PBMCs. The receptor comes from a man aged 35-49 years in good health and CMV-seronegative. The DNA for the CDR3 is TGTGCCAGCAGCCTTATAGCGGGGATTTACAATGAGCAGTTCTTC. Translating it yields CASSLIAGIYNEQFF. Looking up the rest from reference TRBV7-2 and TRBJ2-1 gives the full variable domain: GAGVSQSPSNKVTEKGKDVELRCDPISGHTALYWYRQSLGQGLEFLIYFQGNSAPDKSGLPSDRFSAERTGGSVSTLTIQRTQQEDSAVYLCASSLIAGIYNEQFFGPGTRLTVL.